The next 17 T cell receptor beta chains were all read from a single sample in a study of human thymus T cells. Corrective heart surgery yielded the resections from which the thymus tissue came. TCRdb's table, derived via immunoSEQ multiplex PCR, lists solely in-frame clones and lacks some. This table has roughly 130,000 clones, around 94% appearing once. The sequenced sample consisted of thymus tissue. Receptor source: a boy under two years old with a congenital heart defect but otherwise immunologically healthy.

This chain connects TRBV5-4 to TRBJ2-7; TRBD1 matches 8 bases. Germline V gene data show CDR1 as SGHNT and CDR2 as YYREEE (reference sequence). Trimming cost V 4 bases and J 5 bases; bases outside gene matches: 5. The length of the CDR3 is 13 residues. This CDR3 reads CASSQNRGNEQYF. CDR3 DNA sequence: TGTGCCAGCAGCCAGAACAGGGGGAACGAGCAGTACTTC.

The rearrangement uses TRBV5-1 and TRBJ2-2, with 8 bases matching TRBD2. V dropped 9 bases and J dropped 2; count of bases not matched to a gene: 15. Germline loops: CDR1 SGHRS, CDR2 YFSETQ. This CDR3 is 17 amino acids long. Written as DNA, the CDR3 is TGCGCCAACTGCGCTGGACTAGCCTCTAATAACACCGGGGAGCTGTTTTTT. This encodes CANCAGLASNNTGELFF.

The CDR3 region has the DNA TGTGCCAGCAGCCAGGGCAGGGGAGATAATTCACCCCTCCACTTT. Translated: CASSQGRGDNSPLHF. The chain couples TRBV14 to TRBJ1-6; D is perhaps TRBD1 (6 bases). V was clipped by 3 bases and J by 5 bases, with 11 bases between them. Germline V lookup: CDR1 SGHDN, CDR2 FVKESK. This CDR3 comprises 15 residues. The full variable domain, with the rest looked up from reference TRBV14 and TRBJ1-6, is EAGVTQFPSHSVIEKGQTVTLRCDPISGHDNLYWYRRVMGKEIKFLLHFVKESKQDESGMPNNRFLAERTGGTYSTLKVQPAELEDSGVYFCASSQGRGDNSPLHFGNGTRLTVT.

The chain joins TRBV20-1 to TRBJ1-1; D remains ambiguous. Germline CDR1 is DFQATT and CDR2 is SNEGSKA (reference sequence). Trimming took 1 base from V and 9 from J, leaving 9 bases between them. The CDR3 is 11 residues long. CDR3 sequence (DNA): TGCAGTGCTAGAGCCGTGGGCAAAGCTTTCTTT. This codes for CSARAVGKAFF.

The genes are TRBV6-1 and TRBJ1-1; a weak D match, TRBD1 (5 bases). The V gene lost 4 bases and the J gene lost 3 bases, with 15 bases spanning the gap. This CDR3 contains 15 residues. CDR1 MNHNS and CDR2 SASEGT come from the germline V gene. CDR3 region: CASSVTKVRDTEAFF. In DNA form, the CDR3 reads TGTGCCAGCAGTGTAACCAAAGTCAGGGACACTGAAGCTTTCTTT.

This chain links TRBV6-5 with TRBJ1-4; the D is unclear. Per germline, CDR1 MNHEY and CDR2 SVGAGI. The CDR3 loop spans 13 amino acids. Trimming removed 5 bases from V and 5 bases from J, with 9 bases in between. CDR3 coding DNA: TGTGCCAGCAGTGACACGGGCAATGAAAAACTGTTTTTT. Translation gives CASSDTGNEKLFF.

The chain uses TRBV20-1 and TRBJ1-5; D gene uncertain. There are 11 residues in the CDR3. The germline V gene encodes CDR1 DFQATT and CDR2 SNEGSKA (reference sequence). Trimming took off 3 bases at V and 5 bases at J, with 5 bases between the two ends. CDR3 sequence (DNA): TGCAGTGCTAGCCGAGATCAGCCCCAGCATTTT. The encoded protein is CSASRDQPQHF.

The gene calls are TRBV5-4 and TRBJ2-7, with TRBD1 matching 8 bases. The J segment lost 0 bases and the V segment lost 4 bases, leaving 12 bases of the junction unmatched. The germline gives CDR1 SGHNT, CDR2 YYREEE (reference sequence). CDR3 length: 17 residues. The CDR3 bases are TGTGCCAGCAGCCCCCGCGGACAGGGAAGCCCCTCCTACGAGCAGTACTTC. Translating it yields CASSPRGQGSPSYEQYF.

The J gene is TRBJ2-7, the V gene TRBV30, with D perhaps being TRBD1 or TRBD2 (5 bases each). CDR3 length: 14 amino acids. Germline loops: CDR1 GTSNPN, CDR2 SVGIG (reference sequence). Between the trimmed V and J ends, which lost 4 bases and 4 bases, there was a span of 17 bases. CDR3 sequence (DNA): TGTGCCTGGAATCGGGACCCCTCCCATTACGAGCAGTACTTC. Its protein is CAWNRDPSHYEQYF. The full variable domain, rest sourced from reference TRBV30 and TRBJ2-7, is SQTIHQWPATLVQPVGSPLSLECTVEGTSNPNLYWYRQAAGRGLQLLFYSVGIGQISSEVPQNLSASRPQDRQFILSSKKLLLSDSGFYLCAWNRDPSHYEQYFGPGTRLTVT.

This rearrangement joins TRBV19 to TRBJ2-5; D gene unclear. V lost 3 bases and J 5 bases, leaving 10 bases between the germline ends. CDR3 size: 13 residues. Germline CDR1 is LNHDA and CDR2 is SQIVND (reference sequence). As DNA, the CDR3 is TGTGCCAGTAGTATCCTTCCCAGGGAGACCCAGTACTTC. Protein product: CASSILPRETQYF. The full variable domain, rest sourced from reference TRBV19 and TRBJ2-5, is DGGITQSPKYLFRKEGQNVTLSCEQNLNHDAMYWYRQDPGQGLRLIYYSQIVNDFQKGDIAEGYSVSREKKESFPLTVTSAQKNPTAFYLCASSILPRETQYFGPGTRLLVL.

This rearrangement joins TRBV28 to TRBJ1-4; D gene ambiguous. V was trimmed by 3 bases and J by 8 bases, leaving 13 bases between them. The germline V gene has CDR1 MDHEN and CDR2 SYDVKM. The CDR3 runs to 14 residues. Written as DNA, the CDR3 is TGTGCCAGCAGTTTGGGCTCCAGAGGGGAAAAACTGTTTTTT. This sequence encodes CASSLGSRGEKLFF.

The chain couples TRBV9 to TRBJ1-2; TRBD1 aligns across 7 bases. The CDR3 totals 16 residues. Per the germline V gene, CDR1 is SGDLS and CDR2 is YYNGEE. J lost 0 bases, V lost 0 bases, and 5 bases had no gene match. The CDR3 is CASSVGDSLPNYGYTF. The CDR3 DNA reads as TGTGCCAGCAGCGTAGGGGACAGCCTTCCTAACTATGGCTACACCTTC.

This clone was detected only once. The chain employs TRBV7-3 and TRBJ2-1; perhaps TRBD2 as D (6 bases). Trimming cost V 6 bases and J 2 bases, with 14 bases left between them. Germline assignment: CDR1 SGHTA and CDR2 FQGTGA. This CDR3 contains 15 residues. Written as DNA, the CDR3 is TGTGCCAGCAGTTCCCCCGGGGGAGCCTACAATGAGCAGTTCTTC. Residues: CASSSPGGAYNEQFF.

Here the CDR3 reads CASSLPSGGSNEQFF. DNA of the CDR3: TGTGCCAGCAGTTTGCCCAGCGGGGGCAGCAATGAGCAGTTCTTC. The chain carries TRBV28 and TRBJ2-1; 8 bases match TRBD2. V lost 3 bases, J lost 6 bases, and 7 bases stayed unmatched. From germline, CDR1 is MDHEN and CDR2 SYDVKM. The CDR3 spans 15 residues.

The chain joins TRBV5-1 to TRBJ2-7; tentatively, D is TRBD1 or TRBD2 (5 bases each). The CDR3 has 11 amino acids. V lost 5 bases, J lost 7 bases, and 10 bases lay in between. CDR1 is SGHRS, CDR2 YFSETQ, per germline. The CDR3 DNA sequence: TGCGCCAGCAGATCCGAGGGGGAGCAGTACTTC. This sequence encodes CASRSEGEQYF.

The CDR3 DNA reads TGTGCCAGCAGCCGGAACTCGCACTCTGGGGCCAACGTCCTGACTTTC. Translated: CASSRNSHSGANVLTF. This sequence joins TRBV4-2 and TRBJ2-6; D is ambiguous. V lost 4 bases to trimming and J lost 0 bases, with 10 bases between them. The germline gives CDR1 LGHNA, CDR2 YNFKEQ. The CDR3 covers 16 residues.

The gene calls are TRBV6-5 and TRBJ1-3; no firm D call. The germline gives CDR1 MNHEY, CDR2 SVGAGI. With 0 bases removed from V and 0 bases from J, the gap between germline ends came to 6 bases. The CDR3 has 15 amino acids. This chain's CDR3 is CASSYSGDSGNTIYF. The CDR3 DNA reads TGTGCCAGCAGTTACTCAGGAGACTCTGGAAACACCATATATTTT.